The present T cell receptor (beta chain) was sequenced within a study of T cell responses to AZD1222 COVID-19 vaccine. This table comes from immunoSEQ multiplex PCR, and its TCRdb copy is limited to in-frame clones, with some not included. The table lists about 48,000 clones, 80% to 90% of them singletons, with approximately 6.5% in the top ten. This clone has a handful of counts. The V and J ends lost 6 bases and 14 bases respectively, with 14 bases between them. Per germline, CDR1 DFQATT and CDR2 SNEGSKA (reference sequence). The CDR3 sequence is 11 residues long. The TCR was taken from an adult who received the AZD1222 COVID-19 vaccine. Material: peripheral blood, obtained 28 days after the second AZD1222 dose. This rearrangement joins TRBV20-1 to TRBJ1-6; a weak D match, TRBD1 (6 bases). The DNA of the CDR3 is TGCAGTGCGCCGACAGGTCAGACCCTCCACTTT. Its protein product is CSAPTGQTLHF.